This entry features one T cell receptor (beta chain) sequence. This clonotype was observed a few times. The clone's antigen remains unknown. Base qualities are not at hand, and no much larger clone is one base apart. These data originate in a study of identical twins (dated by TCRdb to the mid-2010s). For the study in its entirety: TCR alpha and beta repertoires from monozygotic twins, unrelated adults of various ages and cord blood were deep-sequenced to test whether fetal clonotypes persist. Replicate twin experiments were performed at different times using different library preparation protocols to rule out contamination.

Broader findings and caveats from the paper: Because the same donors could not be followed over many years, the conclusions relied on cross-sectional statistical analysis. Fewer insertions were carried by abundant cord blood beta clonotypes; a weaker similar trend was observed in young adult naive repertoires, while no such trend was observed in memory repertoires. The excess sharing between twins in beta out-of-frame sequences was weaker because fewer shared sequences reduced the signal-to-noise ratio. Compared with coincidental sharing between unrelated individuals, an excess of low generation-probability sequences was observed among out-of-frame TCR alpha sequences shared between twins. Zero-insertion analyses could be partly confounded by invariant T cells such as MAIT and iNKT, although diverse VJ usage argued against such confounding for most clonotypes. Out-of-frame TCR alpha sharing in monozygotic twins was systematically underestimated by recombination models, whereas sharing between unrelated individuals was in agreement with the recombination models.

The library relied on 5' RACE. Sequencing took place on an Illumina HiSeq 2000. Template switching introduced a universal primer binding site; the final cDNA contained a unique molecular identifier, enabling accurate counting of TCR cDNA molecules. First-strand cDNA for TCR alpha and beta chains was synthesized from specific primers in the conserved constant-segment region. Each cDNA library was double barcoded, with a SMART-Mk sample barcode plus Illumina barcodes, to control for contamination. TruSeq adapter sequences along with Illumina sample barcodes were introduced in two successive PCR steps. TCR alpha and beta cDNA libraries were sequenced on the Illumina HiSeq platform with custom primers. Concerning the study's data processing: Raw reads were processed with MiGEC to extract unique molecular identifiers, and MiXCR was used to determine CDR3 positions. For each individual, recombination models were inferred using an EM algorithm with the repgenHMM and IGoR tools. Shared clonotype analysis was performed with the tcR package in R, normalizing sharing by the product of cloneset sizes. To study raw recombination without the effects of thymic and clonal selection, out-of-frame nonproductive sequences were analyzed. TCRdb reanalyzed the raw reads on its own, using fastp at Q25 for trimming and MiXCR for clone calling, and kept in-frame beta chains. Each entry merges the rows of one CDR3 protein and shows their most common DNA and genes. The authors' filters were not applied to this entry. Counted in this sample were about 900,000 distinct CDR3 sequences; around 12% of them appeared once. Jointly, the top ten make up under 2% of the sample.

Only healthy Caucasian donors were included. Three pairs of female monozygotic twins, all aged about 18 to 29 years, were included in the twin cohort. The RNA used for TCR libraries was isolated from peripheral blood mononuclear cells. The same sample was also studied in work on yellow fever vaccine responses in identical twins. Looking at the second paper: The T cell response to vaccination in identical twins was reported by the authors to appear partly convergent and partly personalized. Focusing on identical twins, the study followed the T cell clones that responded to the vaccine, and did so with precision.

Sequencing was done on a sample of PBMCs. The clonotype comes from a woman under 30 in good health.

DNA sequence: TGTGCCAGCAGCACCGCAGAGGCGGGAAGGAATGAGCAGTTCTTC. The translation is CASSTAEAGRNEQFF. The sequence links TRBV7-9 to TRBJ2-1, with TRBD2 tentatively as D gene (6 bases match). The CDR3, cysteine through phenylalanine, is 15 amino acids long. Only the CDR3 DNA is retained, 45 bases long and in frame from the first base. V is cut by 5 bases and J by 7 bases, and the space between the germline ends is 18 bases. CDR1 and CDR2 are read off the germline V gene (reference sequence) as SEHNR and FQNEAQ.